This T cell receptor (delta chain) was observed in a study of gamma-delta T cells after stem cell transplantation. The CDR3 is 18 residues long. Per the germline V gene, CDR1 is GEAIGNYY and CDR2 is EKD. TCRdb re-analyzed the RT-PCR reads via CATT. The repertoire consists of thousands of delta-chain clones, with approximately 1.5% occurring once and the leading ten covering approximately 31%. In its sample, this clone was seen a few times. A much larger clone differs by one base, so this may be a read error. This receptor was identified in a human donor. It is not recorded whose cells these are; they may come from a transplant donor. The chain is built from TRDV2 and TRDJ3; possibly TRDD3 for D (5 bases). Sequencing used gamma-delta T cells. CDR3 nucleotide sequence: TGTGCCTGTGGCACCGGGGGGGCAAGCTCCTGGGACACCCGACAGATGTTTTTC. Its translation is CACGTGGASSWDTRQMFF.